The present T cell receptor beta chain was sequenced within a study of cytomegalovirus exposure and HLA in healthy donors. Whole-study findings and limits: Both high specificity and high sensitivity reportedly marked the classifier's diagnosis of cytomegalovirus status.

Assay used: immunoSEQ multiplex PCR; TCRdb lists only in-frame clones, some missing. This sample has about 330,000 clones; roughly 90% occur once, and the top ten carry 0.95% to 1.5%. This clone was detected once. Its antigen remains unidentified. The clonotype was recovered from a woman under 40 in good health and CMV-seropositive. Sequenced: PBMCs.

CDR3 in amino acids: CASSPPGQLYGYTF. DNA for the CDR3: TGTGCCAGCAGCCCACCCGGACAGCTCTATGGCTACACCTTC. The chain is built from TRBV7-2 and TRBJ1-2, with D perhaps matching TRBD1 (6 bases). The V end was cut by 5 bases, the J end by 4 bases, with 14 bases between. CDR3 length equals 14 residues. The germline V gene encodes CDR1 SGHTA and CDR2 FQGNSA.